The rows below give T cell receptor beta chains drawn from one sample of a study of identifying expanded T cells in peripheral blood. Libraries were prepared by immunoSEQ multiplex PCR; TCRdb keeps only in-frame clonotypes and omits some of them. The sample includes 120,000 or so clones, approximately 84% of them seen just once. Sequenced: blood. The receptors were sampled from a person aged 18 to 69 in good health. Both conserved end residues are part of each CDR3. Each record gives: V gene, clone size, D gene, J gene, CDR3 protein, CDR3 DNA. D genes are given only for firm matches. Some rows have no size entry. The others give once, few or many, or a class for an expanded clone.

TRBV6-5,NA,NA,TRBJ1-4,CASSYAGGSGEKLFF,TGTGCCAGCAGTTACGCTGGGGGCTCGGGTGAAAAACTGTTTTTT
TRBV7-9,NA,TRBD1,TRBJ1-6,CASSSQGEGSPLHF,TGTGCCAGCAGCTCACAGGGGGAAGGATCACCCCTCCACTTT
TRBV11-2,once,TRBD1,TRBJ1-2,CASSLDLGRGRGYGYTF,TGTGCCAGCAGCTTAGATCTGGGCAGGGGGCGCGGCTATGGCTACACCTTC
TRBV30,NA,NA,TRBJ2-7,CAWSLAPYEQYF,TGTGCCTGGAGTTTAGCGCCCTACGAGCAGTACTTC
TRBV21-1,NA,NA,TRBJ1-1,CASSKGFRGGTEAFF,TGTGCCAGCAGCAAAGGGTTCAGGGGGGGTACTGAAGCTTTCTTT
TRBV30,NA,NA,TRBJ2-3,CAWSVVDTDTQYF,TGTGCCTGGAGTGTAGTGGACACAGATACGCAGTATTTT
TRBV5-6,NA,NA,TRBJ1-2,CASSLGSRGGDSDYGYTF,TGTGCCAGCAGCTTGGGTAGTAGGGGGGGCGACTCGGACTATGGCTACACCTTC
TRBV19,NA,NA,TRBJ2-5,CASSSTGTGRKTQYF,TGTGCCAGTAGTAGTACCGGGACTGGTAGAAAGACCCAGTACTTC
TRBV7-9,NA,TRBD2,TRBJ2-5,CASRNPGLWETQYF,TGTGCCAGCAGAAACCCGGGACTATGGGAGACCCAGTACTTC
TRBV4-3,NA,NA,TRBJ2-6,CASNRDLSGANVLTF,TGCGCCAGCAACAGGGATTTATCTGGGGCCAACGTCCTGACTTTC
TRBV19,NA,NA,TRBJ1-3,CASRSAGSGNTIYF,TGTGCCAGTAGGTCGGCGGGATCTGGAAACACCATATATTTT
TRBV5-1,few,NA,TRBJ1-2,CASSPDVEGWGYTF,TGCGCCAGCAGCCCCGATGTGGAGGGTTGGGGCTACACCTTC
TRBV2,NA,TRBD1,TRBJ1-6,CASREGTEYSYNSPLHF,TGTGCCAGCAGGGAAGGGACAGAATACTCATATAATTCACCCCTCCACTTT
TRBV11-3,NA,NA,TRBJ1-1,CASSLAYFQGEGTEAFF,TGTGCCAGCAGCTTAGCGTACTTCCAGGGCGAGGGCACTGAAGCTTTCTTT
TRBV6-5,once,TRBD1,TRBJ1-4,CASSYDRTGGEKLFF,TGTGCCAGCAGTTACGACAGGACAGGCGGAGAAAAACTGTTTTTT
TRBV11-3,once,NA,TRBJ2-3,CASSSGLQGSTDTQYF,TGTGCCAGCAGCTCGGGGTTACAGGGATCGACAGATACGCAGTATTTT
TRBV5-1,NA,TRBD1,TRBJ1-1,CASSDTQGGGTEAFF,TGCGCCAGCAGCGATACCCAGGGGGGCGGCACTGAAGCTTTCTTT
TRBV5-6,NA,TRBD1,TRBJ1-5,CASSQNRGFGQPQHF,TGTGCCAGCAGCCAAAACAGGGGGTTCGGTCAGCCCCAGCATTTT
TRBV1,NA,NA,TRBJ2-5,CTSSPPTGRGLGETQYF,TGCACCAGCAGCCCGCCAACGGGAAGGGGTCTGGGGGAGACCCAGTACTTC
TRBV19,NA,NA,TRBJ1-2,CASRDLGHFFSNYGYTF,TGTGCCAGTAGAGATCTGGGACACTTTTTTTCTAACTATGGCTACACCTTC
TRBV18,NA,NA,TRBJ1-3,CASSPPGVDGNTIYF,TGTGCCAGCTCACCCCCGGGTGTGGATGGAAACACCATATATTTT
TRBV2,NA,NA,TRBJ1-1,CASKDESSGNTEAFF,TGTGCCAGCAAAGATGAGAGTTCGGGGAACACTGAAGCTTTCTTT
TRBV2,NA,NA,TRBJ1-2,CASWLGRQGGYTF,TGTGCCAGCTGGTTAGGAAGGCAGGGCGGCTACACCTTC
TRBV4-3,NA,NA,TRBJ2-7,CASSQDELTSYEQYF,TGCGCCAGCAGCCAAGATGAGTTAACGTCCTACGAGCAGTACTTC
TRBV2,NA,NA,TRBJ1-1,CASSAQFSFGSSGGTEAFF,TGTGCCAGCAGTGCACAGTTTTCGTTTGGGTCGTCGGGTGGGACTGAAGCTTTCTTT
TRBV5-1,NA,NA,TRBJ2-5,CASSSGFQETQYF,TGCGCCAGCAGCAGCGGGTTCCAAGAGACCCAGTACTTC
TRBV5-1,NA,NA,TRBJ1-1,CASSLDAAINTEAFF,TGCGCCAGCAGCTTGGATGCGGCGATAAACACTGAAGCTTTCTTT
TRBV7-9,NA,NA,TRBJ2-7,CASSSLSSYEQYF,TGTGCCAGCAGCTCGCTAAGCTCCTACGAGCAGTACTTC
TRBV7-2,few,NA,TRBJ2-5,CASSQQSGRRETQYF,TGTGCCAGCAGCCAGCAGTCAGGGAGGAGGGAGACCCAGTACTTC
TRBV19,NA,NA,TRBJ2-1,CASSEGGSYNEQFF,TGTGCCAGTAGTGAGGGGGGGTCGTACAATGAGCAGTTCTTC
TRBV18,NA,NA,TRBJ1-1,CASLGPPGVNTEAFF,TGTGCCAGCTTGGGACCCCCGGGGGTTAACACTGAAGCTTTCTTT
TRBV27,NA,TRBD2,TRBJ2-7,CASSPGGVGSYEQYF,TGTGCCAGCAGTCCCGGGGGGGTGGGTTCCTACGAGCAGTACTTC
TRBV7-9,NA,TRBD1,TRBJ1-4,CASSHGQASTNEKLFF,TGTGCCAGCAGCCACGGACAGGCATCAACTAATGAAAAACTGTTTTTT
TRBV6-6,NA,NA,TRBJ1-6,CASRQDANSPLHF,TGTGCCAGCAGACAGGACGCTAATTCACCCCTCCACTTT
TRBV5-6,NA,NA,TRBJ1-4,CASSTPRQSPNEKLFF,TGTGCCAGCAGCACCCCTAGACAGAGCCCTAATGAAAAACTGTTTTTT
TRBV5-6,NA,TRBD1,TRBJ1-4,CASSRRRTGANEKLFF,TGTGCCAGCAGCCGCCGGCGGACAGGGGCTAATGAAAAACTGTTTTTT
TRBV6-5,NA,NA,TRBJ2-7,CASSYSPGKSYEQYF,TGTGCCAGCAGTTACTCGCCAGGGAAATCCTACGAGCAGTACTTC
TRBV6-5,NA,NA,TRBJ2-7,CASSGDREGFHEQYF,TGTGCCAGCAGCGGTGACAGGGAGGGTTTCCACGAGCAGTACTTC
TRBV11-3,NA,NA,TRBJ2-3,CASSTHYGATDTQYF,TGTGCCAGCAGCACCCATTACGGGGCCACAGATACGCAGTATTTT
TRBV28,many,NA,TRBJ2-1,CASSLPGFHEQFF,TGTGCCAGCAGTTTACCGGGATTTCATGAGCAGTTCTTC
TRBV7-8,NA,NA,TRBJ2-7,CASSPRIGNLEQYF,TGTGCCAGCAGCCCTCGAATAGGGAACCTCGAGCAGTACTTC